This is a list of T cell receptor beta chains from one sample in a study of T cell repertoires in cytomegalovirus infection. TCRdb reprocessed the reads with MiXCR, giving one entry per CDR3 protein. The sample has fewer than 300,000 distinct CDR3 sequences, about 26% seen once. Sample: PBMCs. The source of these receptors is a human donor in good health (CMV status not recorded). Some clones in this sample may be carry-over from other donors' samples. The CDR3 runs from the conserved cysteine through the conserved F or W. D genes are given only for firm matches. Some rows mark clone size as missing; the rest say once, few, many or name a class of expanded clone.

j_call	d_call	clone_size	v_call	cdr3_length	cdr3_aa	cdr3_nt
TRBJ1-1	NA	NA	TRBV3-1	15	CASSQEGARVTEAFF	TGTGCCAGCAGCCAAGAAGGGGCGAGGGTCACTGAAGCTTTCTTT
TRBJ2-1	NA	NA	TRBV20-1	14	CSARDTSSYNEQFF	TGCAGTGCTAGGGACACAAGCTCCTACAATGAGCAGTTCTTC
TRBJ2-3	TRBD1	many	TRBV7-2	16	CASSPIGQGLSDTQYF	TGTGCCAGCAGCCCCATCGGACAGGGGTTGTCAGATACGCAGTATTTT
TRBJ1-2	NA	NA	TRBV5-1	12	CASSLVVGSYTF	TGCGCCAGCAGCTTGGTCGTCGGTTCCTACACCTTC
TRBJ2-3	TRBD2	many	TRBV7-2	15	CASSSPGGGADTQYF	TGTGCCAGCAGCTCCCCTGGCGGGGGGGCAGATACGCAGTATTTT
TRBJ1-5	NA	NA	TRBV2	13	CASSFQGQQPQHF	TGTGCCAGCAGTTTCCAGGGACAACAGCCCCAGCATTTT
TRBJ2-1	TRBD2	many	TRBV7-2	15	CASSSSSGSRYEQFF	TGTGCCAGCAGCTCGTCTAGCGGGAGTAGGTATGAGCAGTTCTTC
TRBJ2-1	NA	few	TRBV6-2/TRBV6-3	13	CASSYQTYNEQFF	TGTGCCAGCAGTTACCAGACCTACAATGAGCAGTTCTTC
TRBJ2-5	TRBD1	NA	TRBV7-3	14	CASSLQGAQETQYF	TGTGCCAGCAGCCTACAGGGGGCTCAAGAGACCCAGTACTTC
TRBJ1-6	NA	NA	TRBV7-9	17	CASSLDRGWRNNSPLHF	TGTGCCAGCAGCTTAGATCGGGGTTGGAGAAATAATTCACCCCTCCACTTT
TRBJ2-1	NA	NA	TRBV11-3	16	CASSLEGGPAYNEQFF	TGTGCCAGCAGCTTAGAGGGGGGCCCAGCCTACAATGAGCAGTTCTTC
TRBJ2-2	TRBD2	many	TRBV4-2	15	CASSQGLMADGELFF	TGTGCCAGCAGCCAGGGACTAATGGCGGACGGGGAGCTGTTTTTT
TRBJ2-5	TRBD2	NA	TRBV4-1	16	CASSQGGLAGEETQYF	TGCGCCAGCAGCCAAGGGGGACTAGCGGGAGAAGAGACCCAGTACTTC
TRBJ2-2	NA	few	TRBV12-3/TRBV12-4	14	CASSRHRNTGELFF	TGTGCCAGCAGTCGTCACAGGAACACCGGGGAGCTGTTTTTT
TRBJ2-3	TRBD2	few	TRBV6-4	15	CASSDRSGGLDTQYF	TGTGCCAGCAGTGACCGAAGCGGGGGATTAGATACGCAGTATTTT
TRBJ1-1	TRBD1	NA	TRBV7-6	13	CASSSIRTGEAFF	TGTGCCAGCAGCTCGATAAGGACAGGTGAAGCTTTCTTT
TRBJ2-3	NA	NA	TRBV24-1	14	CATSEGAATDTQYF	TGTGCCACCAGTGAGGGTGCAGCGACAGATACGCAGTATTTT
TRBJ2-1	NA	NA	TRBV12-5	12	CASGPGPREQFF	TGTGCTAGTGGTCCGGGACCGCGTGAGCAGTTCTTC
TRBJ2-5	TRBD1	few	TRBV7-4	14	CASSPRQGSWTQYF	TGTGCCAGCAGCCCGCGACAGGGCTCTTGGACCCAGTACTTC
TRBJ2-1	NA	NA	TRBV28	12	CASGQEYNEQFF	TGTGCCTCAGGACAAGAGTACAATGAGCAGTTCTTC
TRBJ2-6	NA	NA	TRBV28	18	CASNVGGIGNSGANVLTF	TGTGCCAGCAACGTGGGGGGAATTGGAAACTCTGGGGCCAACGTCCTGACTTTC
TRBJ1-2	NA	NA	TRBV10-3	14	CAISDSQQQDGYTF	TGTGCCATCAGTGATTCACAGCAACAAGATGGCTACACCTTC
TRBJ2-5	TRBD1	NA	TRBV7-6	14	CAVRDRGFSETQYF	TGTGCCGTCCGGGACAGGGGATTTAGTGAGACCCAGTACTTC
TRBJ2-1	NA	NA	TRBV28	15	CASSFSDPSYNEQFF	TGTGCCAGCAGTTTCTCGGATCCATCTTACAATGAGCAGTTCTTC
TRBJ2-3	NA	NA	TRBV10-3	16	CAISESGGRGTDTQYF	TGTGCCATCAGTGAGTCGGGGGGCCGGGGCACAGATACGCAGTATTTT
TRBJ1-4	TRBD1	many	TRBV28	12	CASRAGGEKLFF	TGTGCCAGCAGGGCAGGGGGTGAAAAACTGTTTTTT
TRBJ2-1	TRBD2	NA	TRBV20-1	15	CSATQIAGGHNEQFF	TGCAGTGCCACACAAATAGCGGGAGGGCACAATGAGCAGTTCTTC
TRBJ1-6	NA	NA	TRBV20-1	13	CSAQDRYNSPLHF	TGCAGTGCTCAGGACAGATATAATTCACCCCTCCACTTT
TRBJ2-1	TRBD2	few	TRBV11-2	14	CASSRLAGNNEQFF	TGTGCCAGCAGCAGACTAGCGGGAAACAATGAGCAGTTCTTC
TRBJ2-1	TRBD2	NA	TRBV7-6	16	CASSFGGAGVSNEQFF	TGTGCCAGCAGCTTCGGTGGGGCGGGAGTGTCGAATGAGCAGTTCTTC
TRBJ2-7	NA	NA	TRBV5-1	14	CASSLVGERNEQYF	TGCGCCAGCAGCTTGGTGGGGGAGAGGAACGAGCAGTACTTC